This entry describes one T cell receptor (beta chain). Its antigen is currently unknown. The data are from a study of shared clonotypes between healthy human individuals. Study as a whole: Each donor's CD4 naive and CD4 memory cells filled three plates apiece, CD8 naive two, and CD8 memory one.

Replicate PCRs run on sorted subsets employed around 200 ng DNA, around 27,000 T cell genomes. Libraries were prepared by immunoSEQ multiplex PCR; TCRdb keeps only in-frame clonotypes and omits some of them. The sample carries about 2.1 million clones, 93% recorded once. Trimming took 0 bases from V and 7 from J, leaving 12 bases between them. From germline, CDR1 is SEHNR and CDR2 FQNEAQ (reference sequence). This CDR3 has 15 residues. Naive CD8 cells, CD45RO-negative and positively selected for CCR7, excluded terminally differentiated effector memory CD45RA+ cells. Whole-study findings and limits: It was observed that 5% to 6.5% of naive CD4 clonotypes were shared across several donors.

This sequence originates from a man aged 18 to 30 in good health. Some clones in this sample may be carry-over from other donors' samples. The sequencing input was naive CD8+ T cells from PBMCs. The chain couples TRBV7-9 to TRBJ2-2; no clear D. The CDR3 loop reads CASSLAGLRNGELFF. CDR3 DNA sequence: TGTGCCAGCAGCTTAGCCGGGTTGAGAAACGGGGAGCTGTTTTTT.